Listed below are T cell receptor beta chains from one sample, sequenced in a study of shared clonotypes between healthy human individuals. Data came from immunoSEQ multiplex PCR; TCRdb stores just in-frame clones and leaves some out. The table has under 1,900,000 clones, 98% seen once. Sequencing input: naive CD4+ T cells sorted from blood. The receptors originated from a man aged 25-45 years in good health. The CDR3 runs from the conserved cysteine through the conserved F or W. A D gene is named only where the DNA matches it firmly. The size of a clone is reported for some rows only, either as once, few or many, or as a class for expanded clones.

TRBD1 NA TRBJ1-2 TRBV28 CASSSTGGPYGYTF TGTGCCAGCAGCTCTACAGGGGGTCCCTATGGCTACACCTTC
NA NA TRBJ2-2 TRBV29-1 CSVDVGFTTGELFF TGCAGCGTTGATGTCGGCTTTACCACCGGGGAGCTGTTTTTT
TRBD2 NA TRBJ2-1 TRBV4-3 CASSQDWGGNEQFF TGCGCCAGCAGCCAAGATTGGGGGGGGAATGAGCAGTTCTTC
TRBD1 NA TRBJ2-7 TRBV28 CASSSQQGARYEQYF TGTGCCAGCAGTTCCCAACAGGGGGCGCGGTACGAGCAGTACTTC
NA NA TRBJ2-1 TRBV25-1 CASSELVGHRQFF TGTGCCAGCAGTGAATTAGTTGGGCATCGACAGTTCTTC
NA few TRBJ2-1 TRBV7-9 CASIQGNEQFF TGTGCCAGCATTCAGGGGAATGAGCAGTTCTTC
NA NA TRBJ1-2 TRBV10-3 CAISESRITMATTF TGTGCCATCAGTGAGTCGAGGATAACTATGGCTACGACCTTC
TRBD1 NA TRBJ2-7 TRBV9 CASSVEGASYEQYF TGTGCCAGCAGCGTAGAGGGGGCCTCCTACGAGCAGTACTTC
NA NA TRBJ2-2 TRBV11-3 CASSLRGFTGELFF TGTGCCAGCAGCCTACGGGGGTTTACCGGGGAGCTGTTTTTT
TRBD1 NA TRBJ2-4 TRBV6-5 CASRNDRGSKNIQYF TGTGCCAGCAGGAACGACAGGGGGAGCAAAAACATTCAGTACTTC
NA NA TRBJ2-5 TRBV7-2 CASSLVKLPQETQYF TGTGCCAGCAGCTTAGTTAAGCTGCCCCAAGAGACCCAGTACTTC
TRBD2 once TRBJ2-1 TRBV9 CASSVTGLASEQFF TGTGCCAGCAGCGTAACCGGACTAGCGTCTGAGCAGTTCTTC
TRBD1 NA TRBJ1-2 TRBV18 CASSLSGTANYGYTF TGTGCCAGCTCACTATCCGGGACAGCTAACTATGGCTACACCTTC
NA NA TRBJ2-1 TRBV6-6 CASSYRLNEQFF TGTGCCAGCAGTTACCGGTTGAATGAGCAGTTCTTC
NA NA TRBJ2-1 TRBV5-1 CASSLARGVNNEQFF TGCGCCAGCAGCTTGGCCCGCGGGGTAAACAATGAGCAGTTCTTC
TRBD2 NA TRBJ2-1 TRBV28 CASSLRLAGGGYEQFF TGTGCCAGCAGTCTTAGACTAGCGGGAGGGGGGTATGAGCAGTTCTTC
NA NA TRBJ2-2 TRBV2 CASTGITNTGELFF TGTGCCAGCACTGGGATAACTAACACCGGGGAGCTGTTTTTT
NA NA TRBJ2-3 TRBV6-6 CASSYSTKLATDTQYF TGTGCCAGCAGTTACTCGACGAAGCTAGCAACAGATACGCAGTATTTT
TRBD2 NA TRBJ2-1 TRBV9 CASSVVPGGTSGVGQTQFF TGTGCCAGCAGCGTAGTCCCGGGGGGCACTAGCGGTGTCGGCCAAACGCAGTTCTTC
NA once TRBJ1-2 TRBV9 CASSVGVSGYTF TGTGCCAGCAGCGTAGGGGTGAGCGGCTACACCTTC
TRBD1 NA TRBJ1-1 TRBV28 CASSTLQGAGPEAFF TGTGCCAGCAGTACTTTACAGGGGGCAGGGCCTGAAGCTTTCTTT
NA NA TRBJ2-3 TRBV29-1 CSVVGVSDTQYF TGCAGCGTTGTGGGGGTTTCGGATACGCAGTATTTT
NA NA TRBJ2-3 TRBV5-4 CASSLDRPDTQYF TGTGCCAGCAGCTTGGACAGACCAGATACGCAGTATTTT
TRBD2 NA TRBJ2-7 TRBV7-8 CASSLVAGPSYEQYF TGTGCCAGCAGCTTAGTAGCGGGACCTTCCTACGAGCAGTACTTC
NA NA TRBJ2-3 TRBV30 CAWAPLVDTQYF TGTGCCTGGGCACCCTTGGTGGATACGCAGTATTTT
TRBD2 NA TRBJ2-7 TRBV14 CASSPGLAGVLSYEQYF TGTGCCAGCAGCCCGGGACTAGCGGGAGTTCTCTCCTACGAGCAGTACTTC
TRBD1 NA TRBJ2-7 TRBV28 CATRPGQEVHEQYF TGTGCCACCCGACCGGGACAGGAGGTTCACGAGCAGTACTTC
NA NA TRBJ2-3 TRBV6-5 CATHAGQTLGDTQYF TGTGCCACCCATGCTGGGCAGACTTTAGGAGATACGCAGTATTTT
TRBD2 NA TRBJ2-2 TRBV7-3 CASSLLAGGNTGELFF TGTGCCAGCAGCCTCCTAGCGGGAGGGAACACCGGGGAGCTGTTTTTT
NA NA TRBJ2-3 TRBV27 CASSLSGFTDTQYF TGTGCCAGCAGTTTATCAGGGTTCACAGATACGCAGTATTTT
TRBD1 NA TRBJ1-5 TRBV19 CASSKAGQGNQPQHF TGTGCCAGTAGTAAGGCGGGACAGGGCAATCAGCCCCAGCATTTT
NA NA TRBJ2-4 TRBV6-5 CASTDINQNIQYF TGTGCCAGCACCGACATCAACCAGAACATTCAGTACTTC
TRBD2 NA TRBJ2-7 TRBV7-9 CASNYGGSWEQYF TGTGCCAGCAACTACGGGGGGTCTTGGGAGCAGTACTTC
TRBD2 NA TRBJ2-1 TRBV9 CASSVDGRSGTYNEQFF TGTGCCAGCAGCGTAGACGGGAGGAGCGGGACCTACAATGAGCAGTTCTTC
TRBD1 NA TRBJ2-1 TRBV10-3 CAITSTGSSYNEQFF TGTGCCATCACTTCGACAGGGAGCTCCTACAATGAGCAGTTCTTC
TRBD2 NA TRBJ2-1 TRBV7-9 CASSPGTSGYADEQFF TGTGCCAGCAGTCCCGGGACTAGCGGTTATGCGGATGAGCAGTTCTTC
NA NA TRBJ2-2 TRBV7-6 CASKLGSTGLTGELFF TGTGCCAGCAAATTGGGGTCCACGGGGCTAACCGGGGAGCTGTTTTTT
NA NA TRBJ1-1 TRBV11-2 CASSRGPEAFF TGTGCCAGCAGCCGAGGGCCTGAAGCTTTCTTT
TRBD1 NA TRBJ1-2 TRBV10-3 CAISEQGLANYGYTF TGTGCCATCAGTGAACAGGGGTTAGCTAACTATGGCTACACCTTC
TRBD1 NA TRBJ1-2 TRBV11-2 CASGNRGGYTF TGTGCCAGCGGAAACAGGGGAGGCTACACCTTC
NA NA TRBJ2-1 TRBV11-2 CASSLDGVLLNEQFF TGTGCCAGCAGCTTAGATGGTGTACTCCTCAATGAGCAGTTCTTC
TRBD1 once TRBJ1-4 TRBV2 CASSEAVGGAREKLFF TGTGCCAGCAGTGAAGCGGTAGGGGGCGCGCGTGAAAAACTGTTTTTT
TRBD1 NA TRBJ1-1 TRBV5-6 CASSLTGVNTEAFF TGTGCCAGCAGCCTGACAGGGGTGAACACTGAAGCTTTCTTT
NA NA TRBJ2-1 TRBV10-3 CAISESVAVQGGEQFF TGTGCCATCAGTGAGTCTGTAGCGGTACAAGGAGGTGAGCAGTTCTTC
NA NA TRBJ2-7 TRBV7-9 CASSLDQTTYEQYF TGTGCCAGCAGCTTAGACCAGACTACCTACGAGCAGTACTTC
TRBD1 once TRBJ2-7 TRBV5-1 CASSIGQGGSYEQYF TGCGCCAGCAGCATAGGACAGGGGGGCTCCTACGAGCAGTACTTC
TRBD1 NA TRBJ1-2 TRBV5-6 CASSWDRLGYGYTF TGTGCCAGCAGCTGGGACAGGTTGGGCTATGGCTACACCTTC
NA NA TRBJ1-2 TRBV19 CASSTLAGLSYTF TGTGCCAGTAGTACACTGGCCGGTTTGAGCTACACCTTC
NA NA TRBJ2-1 TRBV28 CASSLLTGRSNEQFF TGTGCCAGCAGTCTCCTAACGGGGAGGAGCAATGAGCAGTTCTTC
TRBD2 NA TRBJ2-7 TRBV27 CASRPRLAGGFYEQYF TGTGCCAGCAGGCCAAGACTGGCGGGAGGGTTCTACGAGCAGTACTTC
NA NA TRBJ2-3 TRBV10-2 CATSSTDTQYF TGCGCCACCAGTAGCACAGATACGCAGTATTTT
NA NA TRBJ1-2 TRBV2 CASSISVANYGYTF TGTGCCAGCAGTATTTCCGTCGCTAACTATGGCTACACCTTC